This TCR beta chain was captured by sequencing in a study of PD-1 blockade in mismatch repair-deficient tumors. Whole-study context: All were previously treated, progressing patients with about 11 mismatch repair-deficient cancer types.

Whole-study results and caveats: Tumor-resident clones, often absent from pretreatment blood, expanded after pembrolizumab and then contracted.

The V gene end was trimmed by 4 bases and the J gene end by 5 bases; junction bases not matched to a gene: 7. Germline V gene lookup returns CDR1 SGDLS and CDR2 YYNGEE. The length of the CDR3 is 15 residues. As regards this clone: The antigen is unknown.

All patients were mismatch repair deficient, assessed by either PCR or immunohistochemistry. TCRs were sequenced from a few patients responding to pembrolizumab. Produced via immunoSEQ multiplex PCR; TCRdb's table is partial and in-frame only. The data hold just over 25,000 clones, with roughly 83% observed a single time. Sample: PBMCs, taken before pembrolizumab treatment. The chain joins TRBV9 to TRBJ1-4; 8 positions match TRBD1. The source is an adult with mismatch repair-deficient cancer. In nucleotides, the CDR3 is TGTGCCAGCAGCAATCCGAGGACAGGGAATGAAAAACTGTTTTTT. Its protein is CASSNPRTGNEKLFF.